The TCR beta chain described here comes from a study of blood T cells in healthy people across ages (dated by TCRdb to between 2014 and 2017). General notes on the study: In model experiments, roughly one uniquely barcoded TCR beta cDNA molecule per two T cells was captured by template switching. The study analyzed two additional independent replicas of 1 million unique cDNA reads from the same blood draw for two donors, one aged 18 to 30 and one aged 80 or older. The donors were split into four age groups: young (average roughly 15 years), middle-aged (around 40), aged (roughly 60) and long-lived (approximately 80). The study measured age-related changes in TCR beta repertoire diversity using deep sequencing normalized with unique cDNA molecular identifiers. To avoid experimental bias, donors of different ages were randomly spread across the sequencing lanes.

Library creation used 5' RACE. This sample was sequenced with an Illumina HiSeq 2500. A second about 6 to 11 cycle PCR used a sample-barcoded 5' primer and a J-beta primer mix. A unique molecular identifier was introduced onto each TCR beta cDNA molecule by a template-switch 5' adaptor carrying 12 random nucleotides. Each sample yielded at least 2.5 million CDR3-containing paired-end reads. First-strand cDNA was synthesized from all RNA with the Mint cDNA synthesis kit, primed by a TRBC-specific oligonucleotide. After uracil-DNA glycosylase treatment, a first 18-cycle PCR used universal primers M1SS and BC2_uni_R on all cDNA. The paper's processing steps were these. For normalization, 1 million high-quality reads, each with a distinct molecular identifier, were randomly selected from each sample. Reads with shared molecular identifiers were discarded instead of being binned into consensus sequences. CDR3 identification, clonotype clustering and error correction used MiTCR with a Q25 quality threshold and the strictest error-elimination algorithm. Lower-bound total TCR beta diversity was estimated with a nonparametric unseen species model using Euler transformation. The public reads were reanalyzed by TCRdb: fastp trimming at Q25, MiXCR alignment, in-frame beta chains only. For every CDR3 protein sequence, its rows merge into one entry that carries the most common genes and DNA. TCRdb, not the authors, supplied the V and J calls. This sample is represented by roughly 2 million distinct CDR3 sequences; approximately 50% of them were singletons. Of the sample, roughly 2.1% falls within the top ten clones.

Systemically healthy Caucasian individuals from Russia, around 38 in total and aged roughly 6 to 95 years, were included as donors. About 10 milliliters of peripheral blood were drawn from each donor into EDTA-treated Vacutainer tubes. Ficoll-Paque density-gradient centrifugation was used to isolate PBMCs, with at least 6 million obtained per sample. Total RNA, at least 6 micrograms per sample, was extracted from PBMCs with Trizol reagent. The percentages of naive CD45RAhigh/CD27high T cells were determined by flow cytometry on a PBMC aliquot from every donor. Via the germline V gene, CDR1 is MDHEN and CDR2 SYDVKM. CDR3 length: 14 amino acids, cysteine to phenylalanine. CDR3 DNA is the only sequence kept; it has 42 bases, read in frame from the first base. The V and J ends are trimmed by 5 bases and 8 bases, leaving 17 bases between them. In this sample, this clonotype turned up a few times. Its antigen target is currently unknown. Base qualities are not recorded, but no much larger clone differs from it by a single base.

General conclusions and limits of the study: Observed TCR beta diversity per million T cells fell roughly linearly with age, and a significant reduction was already apparent by age roughly 40. Since profiling was done on bulk unsorted PBMCs, naive and antigen-experienced compartments could not be conclusively compared. A strong correlation was found between observed TCR beta diversity and the percentage of naive T cells measured by flow cytometry. Estimates of total diversity based on one million sequenced T cells were regarded as lower bounds and as underestimates. Compared with the aged group, more naive CD4+ T cells, fewer expanded clones and increased TCR diversity were shown by the long-lived group, suggesting age selection. Because donor CMV infection status was unknown, age-related changes in expanded clonotypes were potentially confounded.

The sample was blood. The sequence links TRBV28 to TRBJ2-3; the D gene is possibly TRBD1 or TRBD2, each agreeing over 5 bases. The source is a woman aged 40 to 50 in good health. Here the CDR3 is given as CASSRYAGQGTQYF. The bases read TGTGCCAGCAGTCGCTACGCGGGCCAGGGTACGCAGTATTTT.